This T cell receptor (beta chain) was identified during a study of CD8 T cells in ankylosing spondylitis. Whole-study findings and limits: A TCR beta motif of about eight highly homologous variants appeared characteristic of ankylosing spondylitis blood.

Of note for this clonotype: Its antigen remains unknown.

TCRdb ran MiXCR on the 5' RACE reads and lists one entry per CDR3 protein. The table has about 150,000 distinct CDR3 sequences, around two fifths seen once; the top ten hold roughly 15%. Looked up from germline, CDR1 is MNHEY and CDR2 is SMNVEV (reference sequence). This CDR3 comprises 13 residues. V was shortened by 6 bases and J by 1 base, with 10 bases between the two germline ends. The chain is built from TRBV27 and TRBJ2-7; D call uncertain. This clonotype originated in a male donor with ankylosing spondylitis. The specimen was synovial fluid, either unsorted or a sorted T cell fraction (not recorded which). CDR3 nucleotides: TGTGCCAGCAGCCCTTCGGGTTCCTACGAGCAGTACTTC. Residues: CASSPSGSYEQYF.